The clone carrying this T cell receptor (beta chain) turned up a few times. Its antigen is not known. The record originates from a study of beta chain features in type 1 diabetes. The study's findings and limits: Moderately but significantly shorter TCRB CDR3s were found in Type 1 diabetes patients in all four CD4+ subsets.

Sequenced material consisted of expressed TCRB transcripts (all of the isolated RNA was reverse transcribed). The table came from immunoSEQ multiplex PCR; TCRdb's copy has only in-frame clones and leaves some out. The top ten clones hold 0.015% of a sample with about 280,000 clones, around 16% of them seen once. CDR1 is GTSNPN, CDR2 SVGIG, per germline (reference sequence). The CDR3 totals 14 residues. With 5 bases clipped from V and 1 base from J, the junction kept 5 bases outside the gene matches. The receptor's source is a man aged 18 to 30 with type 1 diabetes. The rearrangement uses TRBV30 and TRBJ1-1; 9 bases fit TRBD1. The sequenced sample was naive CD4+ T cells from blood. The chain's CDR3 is CAWSEDRGNTEAFF. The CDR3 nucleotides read TGTGCCTGGTCCGAGGACAGGGGGAACACTGAAGCTTTCTTT.